This T cell receptor (beta chain) was identified during a study of tumor-infiltrating lymphocytes in primary liver carcinoma. General study points: Tumor-adjacent and tumor-blood pairs displayed less overlap than did pairs of tumor regions. When set against blood, tumors had a significantly higher top-250-clone fraction (p = 0.039).

Per germline, CDR1 GTSNPN and CDR2 SVGIG (reference sequence). V lost 7 bases and J lost 6, with 16 bases in between. The CDR3 has 13 residues. The tissue used was unsorted bulk material of about 19-33 mg. RNA and DNA were co-extracted from it with the AllPrep DNA/RNA mini kit. Each tumor was sampled at four poles and its centre. Production of TCR beta cDNA used roughly 500 ng total RNA together with a constant-region primer. Three nested multiplex PCR rounds of slightly modified ARM-PCR generated TCR beta libraries. Researchers ran the first two PCR rounds for around 10 cycles each with TRBV1-TRBV30 forward primers and a C-beta reverse primer. TCRdb recomputed calls from the multiplex PCR reads with MiXCR, one row per CDR3 protein. The sample consists of 65,000 to 90,000 distinct CDR3 sequences, approximately 77% of them appearing once. In regard to this clonotype: The antigen remains undetermined. One base away lies a much larger clone, so this may be a sequencing read error.

This chain uses TRBV30 with TRBJ1-5; tentatively, D is TRBD1 (6 bases). Sequencing used liver tumor tissue from sampling region 1. Specified subset: tumor region T1, superior pole. The sequence was collected from a man aged 35-49 years with primary liver carcinoma and hepatitis B virus infection. Written as DNA, the CDR3 is TGTGCCTTCTTGTCGGGGGGCACTCAGCCCCAGCATTTT. Translation gives CAFLSGGTQPQHF.